The T cell receptor beta chain described here comes from a study of T cells in Graves' hyperthyroidism and ophthalmopathy. With respect to this clonotype: Its cognate antigen is unknown. The germline gene is not matched at one end of the junction; a read error may be the cause.

General observations from the study: Model predictions of ophthalmopathy came a median roughly 6.7 months before onset.

The CDR3 consists of 14 residues. Germline loops: CDR1 DFQATT, CDR2 SNEGSKA (reference sequence). RNA transcripts gave rise to amplified TCR beta CDR3 regions. Initially, a first-round RT-PCR of the TCR CDR3 employed the HTBI primer set. TCRdb independently ran MiXCR on the multiplex PCR reads; one entry per CDR3 protein. The sample holds under 800,000 distinct CDR3 sequences; around 15% are singletons and the top ten take 9.5% to 13%. The sample consisted of blood. The rearrangement joins TRBV20-1 to TRBJ2-5; no clear D gene. The receptor comes from a woman aged 18-35 years with Graves' hyperthyroidism. The CDR3 DNA is TGCAGTGCTAGAGATCTAGGGCTACAAGAGACCCAGTACTTT. Translation gives CSARDLGLQETQYF.